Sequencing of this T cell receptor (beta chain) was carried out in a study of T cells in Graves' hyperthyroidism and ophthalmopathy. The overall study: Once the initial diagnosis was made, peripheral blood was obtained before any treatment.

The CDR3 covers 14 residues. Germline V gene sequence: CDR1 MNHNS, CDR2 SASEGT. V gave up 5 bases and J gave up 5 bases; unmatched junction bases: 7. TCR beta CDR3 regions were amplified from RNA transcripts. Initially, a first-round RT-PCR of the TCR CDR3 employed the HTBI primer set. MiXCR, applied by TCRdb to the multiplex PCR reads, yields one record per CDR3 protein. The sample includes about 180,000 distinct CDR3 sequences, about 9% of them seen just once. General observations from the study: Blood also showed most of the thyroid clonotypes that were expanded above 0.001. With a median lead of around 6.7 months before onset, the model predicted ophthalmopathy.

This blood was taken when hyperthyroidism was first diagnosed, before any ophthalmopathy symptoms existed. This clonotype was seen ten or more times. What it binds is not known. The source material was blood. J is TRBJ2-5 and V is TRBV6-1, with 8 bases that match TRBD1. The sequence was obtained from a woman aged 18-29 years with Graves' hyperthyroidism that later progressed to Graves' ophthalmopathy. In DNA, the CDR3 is TGTGCCAGCAGTTTCACAGGGGGAACGGAGACCCAGTACTTC. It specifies CASSFTGGTETQYF.